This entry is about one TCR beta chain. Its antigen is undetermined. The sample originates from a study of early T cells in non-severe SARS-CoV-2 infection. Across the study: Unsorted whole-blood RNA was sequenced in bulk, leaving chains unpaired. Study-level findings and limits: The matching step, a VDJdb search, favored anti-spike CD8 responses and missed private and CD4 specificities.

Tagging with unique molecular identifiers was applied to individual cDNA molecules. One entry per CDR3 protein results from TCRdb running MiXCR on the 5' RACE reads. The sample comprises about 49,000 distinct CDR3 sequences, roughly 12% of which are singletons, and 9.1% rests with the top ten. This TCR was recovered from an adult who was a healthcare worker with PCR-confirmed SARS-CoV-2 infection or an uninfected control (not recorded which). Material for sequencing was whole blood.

The CDR3 region is CASSKSSGNTIYF. The CDR3 nucleotides read TGTGCCAGCAGTAAGAGCTCTGGAAACACCATATATTTT. This rearrangement joins TRBV6-5 to TRBJ1-3; D is unclear. The CDR3 is 13 residues long. CDR1 is MNHEY and CDR2 is SVGAGI in the germline V gene. V was trimmed by 5 bases and J by 0 bases, leaving 5 bases between them.